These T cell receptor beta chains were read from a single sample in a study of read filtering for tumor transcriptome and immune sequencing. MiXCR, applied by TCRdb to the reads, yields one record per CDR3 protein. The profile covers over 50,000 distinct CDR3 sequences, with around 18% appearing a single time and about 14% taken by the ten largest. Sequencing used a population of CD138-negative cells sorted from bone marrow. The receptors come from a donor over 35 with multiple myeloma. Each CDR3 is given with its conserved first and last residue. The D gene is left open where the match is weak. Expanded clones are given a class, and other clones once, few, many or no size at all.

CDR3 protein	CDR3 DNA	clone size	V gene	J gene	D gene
CASSSATVGPTDTQYF	TGTGCCAGCAGCTCAGCTACCGTCGGCCCCACAGATACGCAGTATTTT	NA	TRBV11-2	TRBJ2-3	NA
CASSYVGQSEAFF	TGTGCCAGCAGTTACGTTGGACAGTCTGAAGCTTTCTTT	many	TRBV6-5	TRBJ1-1	NA
CSVVPGNGLETYEQYF	TGCAGCGTTGTCCCCGGGAACGGACTAGAGACCTACGAGCAGTACTTC	NA	TRBV29-1	TRBJ2-7	TRBD2
CASSQESAGGTYEQYF	TGCGCCAGCAGCCAAGAGTCCGCGGGCGGGACCTACGAGCAGTACTTC	many	TRBV4-1	TRBJ2-7	NA
CASRREAGRVMDEQFF	TGTGCCAGTAGAAGGGAGGCGGGACGGGTTATGGATGAGCAGTTCTTC	many	TRBV19	TRBJ2-1	NA
CASSVGAYSEKLFF	TGTGCCAGCAGTGTAGGGGCTTATAGTGAAAAACTGTTTTTT	many	TRBV28	TRBJ1-4	NA
CAWSGTGSGEQYF	TGTGCCTGGAGTGGTACGGGATCTGGGGAGCAGTACTTC	NA	TRBV30	TRBJ2-7	NA
CATSDRTGGDQPQHF	TGTGCCACCAGTGACAGGACAGGGGGCGATCAGCCCCAGCATTTT	many	TRBV24-1	TRBJ1-5	TRBD1
CASSVAPGTGNTGELFF	TGTGCCAGCAGCGTTGCCCCCGGGACAGGTAACACCGGGGAGCTGTTTTTT	many	TRBV9	TRBJ2-2	TRBD1
CASSSRTGHQETQYF	TGTGCCAGCAGTTCTAGGACAGGGCATCAAGAGACCCAGTACTTC	many	TRBV7-9	TRBJ2-5	TRBD1
CASSRPSRARETRYF	TGTGCCAGCAGCCGGCCCTCACGGGCTAGGGAGACCCGGTACTTC	NA	TRBV14	TRBJ2-5	NA
CASSLSRRSSDNEQFF	TGTGCCAGCAGCTTAAGTCGTCGGTCAAGTGACAATGAGCAGTTCTTC	many	TRBV7-3	TRBJ2-1	NA
CASSLRTSAAQPQHF	TGTGCCAGCAGCTTAAGAACGTCAGCAGCCCAGCCCCAGCATTTT	many	TRBV7-8	TRBJ1-5	NA
CASSSPTYQETQYF	TGTGCCAGCAGCTCCCCTACGTACCAAGAGACCCAGTACTTC	many	TRBV7-8	TRBJ2-5	NA
CATSQGASNQPQHF	TGTGCCACCAGCCAGGGGGCAAGCAATCAGCCCCAGCATTTT	many	TRBV10-3	TRBJ1-5	TRBD1
CSATGGLAGNYEQYF	TGCAGTGCTACGGGAGGACTAGCGGGAAACTACGAGCAGTACTTC	many	TRBV20-1	TRBJ2-7	TRBD2
CASRATGQGHEQYF	TGTGCCAGCAGGGCAACTGGACAGGGCCACGAGCAGTACTTC	many	TRBV28	TRBJ2-7	TRBD1
CASSPKTGYGYTF	TGTGCCAGCAGCCCCAAGACAGGTTACGGCTACACCTTC	NA	TRBV3-1	TRBJ1-2	NA
CAYDPGQGYNEQFF	TGTGCCTACGACCCGGGACAGGGATACAATGAGCAGTTCTTC	many	TRBV30	TRBJ2-1	TRBD1
CASSSGYEQFF	TGTGCCAGCAGCTCTGGGTATGAGCAGTTCTTC	many	TRBV5-6	TRBJ2-1	NA
CASSQDPSGGLQETQYF	TGCGCCAGCAGCCAAGATCCTAGCGGGGGTCTACAAGAGACCCAGTACTTC	many	TRBV4-1	TRBJ2-5	TRBD2
CASSLGTSVGNTIYF	TGTGCCAGCAGCCTGGGGACGTCTGTGGGAAACACCATATATTTT	few	TRBV5-4	TRBJ1-3	NA
CASSHRETQYF	TGTGCCAGCAGCCATAGGGAGACCCAGTACTTC	many	TRBV3-1	TRBJ2-5	NA
CASNLEIGVTTDTQRF	TGTGCCAGCAATCTCGAAATCGGAGTGACCACAGATACGCAGCGTTTT	NA	TRBV6-2/TRBV6-3	TRBJ2-3	NA
CSARQGVNTIYF	TGCAGCGCTAGACAGGGTGTCAACACCATATATTTT	few	TRBV29-1	TRBJ1-3	TRBD1
CSVAAGETRYF	TGCAGCGTTGCGGCAGGGGAGACCCGGTACTTC	NA	TRBV29-1	TRBJ2-5	NA
CSARDNSGANVLTF	TGCAGTGCCCGCGACAACTCTGGGGCCAACGTCCTGACTTTC	many	TRBV20-1	TRBJ2-6	NA
CASTLGYTYEQYF	TGTGCCAGCACCCTAGGTTACACCTACGAGCAGTACTTC	many	TRBV6-6	TRBJ2-7	NA
CASRQTTGTVNTEAFF	TGTGCCAGCAGACAAACAACCGGGACAGTGAACACTGAAGCTTTCTTT	many	TRBV28	TRBJ1-1	TRBD1
CASSQGVGTEAFF	TGTGCCAGCAGCCAGGGTGTGGGCACTGAAGCTTTCTTT	many	TRBV5-4	TRBJ1-1	NA
CSAPGPYNEQFF	TGCAGTGCTCCAGGACCCTACAATGAGCAGTTCTTC	many	TRBV20-1	TRBJ2-1	NA
CASSPRTSGGAVFGIQYF	TGTGCCAGCAGCCCCCGCACTAGCGGGGGGGCCGTTTTTGGCATTCAGTACTTC	many	TRBV7-2	TRBJ2-4	TRBD2